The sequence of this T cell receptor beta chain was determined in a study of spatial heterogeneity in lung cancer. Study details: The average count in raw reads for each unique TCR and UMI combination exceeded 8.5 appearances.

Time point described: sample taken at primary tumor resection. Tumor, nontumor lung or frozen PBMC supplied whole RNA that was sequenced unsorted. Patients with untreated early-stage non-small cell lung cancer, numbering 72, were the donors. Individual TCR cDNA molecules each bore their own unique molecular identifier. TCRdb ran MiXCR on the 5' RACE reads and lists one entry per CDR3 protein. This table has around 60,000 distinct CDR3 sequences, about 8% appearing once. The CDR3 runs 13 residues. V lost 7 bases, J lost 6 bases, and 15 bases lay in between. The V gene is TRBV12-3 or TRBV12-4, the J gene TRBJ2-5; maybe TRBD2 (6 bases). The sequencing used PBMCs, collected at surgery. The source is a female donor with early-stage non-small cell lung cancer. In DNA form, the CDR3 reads TGTGCCAGCACCCCCTGGAGCGGGCAGACCCAGTACTTC. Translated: CASTPWSGQTQYF.